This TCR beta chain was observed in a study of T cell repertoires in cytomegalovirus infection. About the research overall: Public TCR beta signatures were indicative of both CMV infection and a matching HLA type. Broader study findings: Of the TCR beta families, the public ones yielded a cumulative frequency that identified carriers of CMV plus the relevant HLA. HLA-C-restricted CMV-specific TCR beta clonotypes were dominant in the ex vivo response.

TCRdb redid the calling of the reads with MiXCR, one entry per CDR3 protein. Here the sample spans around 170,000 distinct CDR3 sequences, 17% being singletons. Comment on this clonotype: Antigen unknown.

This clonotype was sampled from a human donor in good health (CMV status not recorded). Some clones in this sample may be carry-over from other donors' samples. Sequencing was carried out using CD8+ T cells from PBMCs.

The CDR3 reads CASSDGPRAQPQHF. The CDR3 nucleotides read TGTGCCAGCAGTGATGGGCCGAGAGCTCAGCCCCAGCATTTT. The chain has TRBV12-3 or TRBV12-4 and TRBJ1-5; D ambiguous. The V gene lost 5 bases and the J gene lost 6 bases, with 14 bases spanning the gap. The CDR3 is made up of 14 amino acids.